A selection of T cell receptor beta chains follows, all from one sample in a study of blood T cell repertoires in COVID-19. Produced via immunoSEQ multiplex PCR; TCRdb's table is partial and in-frame only. This table holds some 240,000 clones, around 83% found once. Sequencing input: PBMCs or T cells enriched from blood (not recorded which). The receptors were sampled from a woman between 45 and 60 years old who had been exposed to COVID-19. Each CDR3 is given with its conserved first and last residue. The order of the fields is V gene, D gene, clone size, J gene, CDR3 DNA, CDR3 protein. D genes are given only for firm matches. Size is stated for part of the rows, as once, few or many counts, or as a class when the clone is expanded.

>TRBV7-2|-|-|TRBJ1-1
TGTGCCAGCAGCTTAACGACATTGAACACTGAAGCTTTCTTT
CASSLTTLNTEAFF
>TRBV2|TRBD1|-|TRBJ2-2
TGTGCCACCAGACAGGGCGCGAACACCGGGGAGCTGTTTTTT
CATRQGANTGELFF
>TRBV6-5|TRBD1|-|TRBJ1-2
TGTGCCAGCAGTTCCACACAGGGGCCCCTTCATGGCTACACCTTC
CASSSTQGPLHGYTF
>TRBV6-6|TRBD1|once|TRBJ1-1
TGTGCCAGCAGCCGAGGACAGGGGGACTCTAAGACTGAAGCTTTCTTT
CASSRGQGDSKTEAFF
>TRBV12-3/TRBV12-4|-|-|TRBJ2-3
TGTGCCAGCAGCCTGACTGATACGCAGTATTTT
CASSLTDTQYF
>TRBV2|-|once|TRBJ2-1
TGTGCCAGCAGTACCGGGACTTTTTACAATGAGCAGTTCTTC
CASSTGTFYNEQFF
>TRBV28|-|once|TRBJ1-1
TGTGCCAGCAGCCCGGATACTATGAATAATGAAGCTTTCTTT
CASSPDTMNNEAFF
>TRBV4-2|-|few|TRBJ1-2
TGTGCCAGCAGCCAAGAGGAGCTTACGGGATTCTATGGCTACACCTTC
CASSQEELTGFYGYTF
>TRBV18|-|-|TRBJ2-3
TGTGCCAGCTCAGACACTCGGGATACGCAGTATTTT
CASSDTRDTQYF
>TRBV28|TRBD1|many|TRBJ2-7
TGTGCCAGCAGAGGACAGGGGAGCCGCTACGAGCAGTACTTC
CASRGQGSRYEQYF
>TRBV28|-|-|TRBJ1-5
TGTGCCACCCAGTTTGTACAGATAAATCAGCCCCAGCATTTT
CATQFVQINQPQHF
>TRBV2|TRBD2|-|TRBJ2-1
TGTGCCAGCAGTGCTAGCGGGAGCTCCTACAATGAGCAGTTCTTC
CASSASGSSYNEQFF
>TRBV5-6|-|-|TRBJ1-2
TGTGCCAGCAGCTTAGACCTGGGCGACTATGGCTACACCTTC
CASSLDLGDYGYTF
>TRBV30|-|-|TRBJ2-2
TGTGCCTACGCGACAGGGAACACCGGGGAGCTGTTTTTT
CAYATGNTGELFF
>TRBV29-1|-|-|TRBJ2-5
TGCAGCGCGAGGGGCCTCCAAGAGACCCAGTACTTC
CSARGLQETQYF
>TRBV4-1|-|-|TRBJ1-2
TGCGCCAGCAGCCAAGATCGGTACTCGGGTTATGGCTACACCTTC
CASSQDRYSGYGYTF